This TCR beta chain was captured by sequencing in a study of sequential checkpoint blockade in melanoma. The overall study: About two dozen patients had matched tumor biopsies before treatment and at week 13 after nivolumab or ipilimumab alone.

The CDR3 totals 17 residues. Trimming left V 7 bases short and J 0 bases short, with 19 bases between. Germline loops: CDR1 MNHGY, CDR2 SAAAGT. Documented treatment: randomized to nivolumab then ipilimumab (arm A) or the reverse (arm B). TCRdb keeps only in-frame clones here, not all; method: immunoSEQ multiplex PCR. Here the sample spans 3,000 to 4,000 clones, under 20% being singletons. About this clone: The antigen is undetermined.

Study-wide results and limits: T-cell fraction and clonality followed PD-L1 and CD8+ counts, not mutational load.

The TCR originated in a human donor with melanoma. The chain carries TRBV6-8 and TRBJ1-5; the D gene is possibly TRBD1 (5 bases). Source: tumor tissue (inferred from file names), taken from a patient given nivolumab and ipilimumab in sequence. The CDR3 DNA reads TGTGCCAGCAACCGATATGCGGGGGATGATAGCAATCAGCCCCAGCATTTT. This codes for CASNRYAGDDSNQPQHF.